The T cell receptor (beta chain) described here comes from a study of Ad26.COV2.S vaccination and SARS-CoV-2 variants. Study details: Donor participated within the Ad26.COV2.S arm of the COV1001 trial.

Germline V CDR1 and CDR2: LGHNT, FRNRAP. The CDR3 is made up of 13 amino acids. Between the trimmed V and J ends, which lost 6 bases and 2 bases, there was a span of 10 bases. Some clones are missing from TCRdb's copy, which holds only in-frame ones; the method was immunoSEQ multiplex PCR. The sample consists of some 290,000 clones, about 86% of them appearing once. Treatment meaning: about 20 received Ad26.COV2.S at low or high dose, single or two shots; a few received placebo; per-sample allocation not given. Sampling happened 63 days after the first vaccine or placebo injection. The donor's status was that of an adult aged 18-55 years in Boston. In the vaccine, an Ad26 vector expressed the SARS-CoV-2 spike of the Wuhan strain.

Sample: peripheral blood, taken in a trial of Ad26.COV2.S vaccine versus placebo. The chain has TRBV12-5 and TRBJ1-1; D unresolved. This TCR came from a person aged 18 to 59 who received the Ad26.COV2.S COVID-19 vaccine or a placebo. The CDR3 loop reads CASGSYPNTEAFF. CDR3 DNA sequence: TGTGCTAGTGGCTCATATCCCAACACTGAAGCTTTCTTT.